This T cell receptor (beta chain) was sequenced in a study of CD8 T cells in Susac syndrome. Study details: Patients with Susac syndrome who were sequenced included more than five with active disease and eight or nine in remission.

Trimming took 4 bases from V and 1 from J, leaving 17 bases between them. CDR3 length equals 16 residues. The V gene's germline CDR1 is SGHTA and CDR2 FQGNSA. RNA totalling roughly 0.45 to 1 ug underwent reverse transcription with random hexamers. The authors amplified TCR beta CDR3 across 54 Vbeta and 13 Jbeta using immunoSEQ multiplex PCR. TCRdb redid the calling of the immunoSEQ multiplex PCR reads with MiXCR, one entry per CDR3 protein. The sample yields 55,000 to 80,000 distinct CDR3 sequences, roughly 93% seen once. This receptor was obtained from a human donor with Susac syndrome. Sequenced sample: CD4+ T cells from PBMCs. The chain links TRBV7-2 to TRBJ2-7; tentatively, D is TRBD1 or TRBD2 (5 bases each). The CDR3 reads CASSWGSGTASYEQYF. CDR3 DNA sequence: TGTGCCAGCAGCTGGGGTTCCGGGACGGCATCCTACGAGCAGTACTTC.